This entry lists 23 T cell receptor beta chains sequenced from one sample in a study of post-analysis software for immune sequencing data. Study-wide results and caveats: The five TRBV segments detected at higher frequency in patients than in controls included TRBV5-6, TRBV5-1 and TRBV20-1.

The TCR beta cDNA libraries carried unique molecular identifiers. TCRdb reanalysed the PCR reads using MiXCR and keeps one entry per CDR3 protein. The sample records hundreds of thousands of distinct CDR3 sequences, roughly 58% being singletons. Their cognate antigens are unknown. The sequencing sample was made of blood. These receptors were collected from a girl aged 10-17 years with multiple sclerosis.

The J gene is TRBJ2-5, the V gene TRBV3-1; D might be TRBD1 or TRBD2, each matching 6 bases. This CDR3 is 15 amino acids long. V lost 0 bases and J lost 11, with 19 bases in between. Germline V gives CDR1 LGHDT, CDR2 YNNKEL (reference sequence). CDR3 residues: CASSQDLQGGREQYF. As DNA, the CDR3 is TGTGCCAGCAGCCAAGATCTTCAAGGGGGGCGAGAGCAGTACTTC.

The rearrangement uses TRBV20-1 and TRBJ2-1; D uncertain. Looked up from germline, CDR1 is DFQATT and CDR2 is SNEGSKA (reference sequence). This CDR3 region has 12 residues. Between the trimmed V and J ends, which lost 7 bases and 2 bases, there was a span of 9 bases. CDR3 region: CSGGQTYNEQFF. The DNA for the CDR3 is TGCAGTGGAGGCCAAACCTACAATGAGCAGTTCTTC.

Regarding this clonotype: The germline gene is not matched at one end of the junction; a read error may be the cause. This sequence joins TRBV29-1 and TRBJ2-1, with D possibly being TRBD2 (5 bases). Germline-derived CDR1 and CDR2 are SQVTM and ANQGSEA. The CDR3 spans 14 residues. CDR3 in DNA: TGCAACGTTCTTCTTAGCGCAACCTACAATGAGCAGTTCTTC. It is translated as CNVLLSATYNEQFF.

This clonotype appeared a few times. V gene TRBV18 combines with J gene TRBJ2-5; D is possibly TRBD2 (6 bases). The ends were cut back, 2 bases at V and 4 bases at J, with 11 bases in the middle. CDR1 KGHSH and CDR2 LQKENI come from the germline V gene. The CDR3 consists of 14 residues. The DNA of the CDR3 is TGTGCCAGCTCACCATCGGGAGCCCGAGAGACCCAGTACTTC. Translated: CASSPSGARETQYF.

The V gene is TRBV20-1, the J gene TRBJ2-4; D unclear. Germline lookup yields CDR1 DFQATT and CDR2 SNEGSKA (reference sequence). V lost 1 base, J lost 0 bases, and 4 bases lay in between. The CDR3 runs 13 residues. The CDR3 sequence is CSARAPAKNIQYF. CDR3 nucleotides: TGCAGTGCTAGAGCCCCAGCCAAAAACATTCAGTACTTC.

CDR3 nucleotides: TGTGCCAGCGCGACTAGCGCTTCCTACGAGCAGTACTTC. It translates to CASATSASYEQYF. The chain couples TRBV3-1 to TRBJ2-7, with TRBD2 matching over 8 bases. J lost 1 base, V lost 8 bases, and 4 bases had no gene match. Germline loops: CDR1 LGHDT, CDR2 YNNKEL (reference sequence). This CDR3 spans 13 amino acids.

The CDR3: CASSEGTGHLEQYF. CDR3 DNA sequence: TGTGCCAGCAGTGAAGGGACAGGTCACCTCGAGCAGTACTTC. V usage is TRBV2 and J usage is TRBJ2-7, with 7 bases that match TRBD1. The J segment lost 6 bases and the V segment lost 1 base, leaving 6 bases of the junction unmatched. Germline V gives CDR1 SNHLY, CDR2 FYNNEI. CDR3 length: 14 amino acids.

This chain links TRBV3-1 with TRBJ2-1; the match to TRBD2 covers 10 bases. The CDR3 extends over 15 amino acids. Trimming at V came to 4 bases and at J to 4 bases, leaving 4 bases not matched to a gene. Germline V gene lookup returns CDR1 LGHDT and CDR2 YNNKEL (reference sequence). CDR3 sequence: CASSLSGRLYNEQFF. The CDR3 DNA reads TGTGCCAGCAGCCTTAGCGGGAGGCTGTACAATGAGCAGTTCTTC.

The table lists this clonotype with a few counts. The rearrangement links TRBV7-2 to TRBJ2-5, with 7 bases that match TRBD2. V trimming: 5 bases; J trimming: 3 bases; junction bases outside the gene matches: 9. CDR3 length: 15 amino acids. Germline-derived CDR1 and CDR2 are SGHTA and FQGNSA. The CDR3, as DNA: TGTGCCAGCAGCCCCCGAGCGGGGACGGAAGAGACCCAGTACTTC. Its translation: CASSPRAGTEETQYF.

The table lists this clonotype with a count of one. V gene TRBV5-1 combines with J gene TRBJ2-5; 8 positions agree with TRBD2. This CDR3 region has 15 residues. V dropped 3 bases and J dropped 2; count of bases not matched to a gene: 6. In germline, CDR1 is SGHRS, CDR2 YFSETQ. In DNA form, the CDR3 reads TGCGCCAGCAGCTCCCTACTAGCGGATCAAGAGACCCAGTACTTC. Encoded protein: CASSSLLADQETQYF.

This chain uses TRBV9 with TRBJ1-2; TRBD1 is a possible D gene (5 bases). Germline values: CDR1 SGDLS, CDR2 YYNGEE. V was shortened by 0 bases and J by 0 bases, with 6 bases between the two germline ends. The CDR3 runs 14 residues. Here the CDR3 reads CASSVGTTNYGYTF. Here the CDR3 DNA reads TGTGCCAGCAGCGTAGGGACAACTAACTATGGCTACACCTTC.

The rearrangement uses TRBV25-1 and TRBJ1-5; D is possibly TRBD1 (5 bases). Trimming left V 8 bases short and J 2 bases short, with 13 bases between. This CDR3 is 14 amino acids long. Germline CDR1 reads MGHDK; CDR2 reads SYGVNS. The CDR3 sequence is CASGAGVGNQPQHF. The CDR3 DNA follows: TGTGCCAGCGGGGCGGGGGTTGGCAATCAGCCCCAGCATTTT.

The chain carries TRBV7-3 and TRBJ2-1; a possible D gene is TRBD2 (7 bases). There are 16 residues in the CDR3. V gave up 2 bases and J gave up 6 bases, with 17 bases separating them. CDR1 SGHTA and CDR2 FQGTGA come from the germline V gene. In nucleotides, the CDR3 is TGTGCCAGCAGCTTAGTATCAGCGGGACACTTCAATGAGCAGTTCTTC. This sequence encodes CASSLVSAGHFNEQFF. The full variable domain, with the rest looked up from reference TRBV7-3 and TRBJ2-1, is GAGVSQTPSNKVTEKGKYVELRCDPISGHTALYWYRQSLGQGPEFLIYFQGTGAADDSGLPNDRFFAVRPEGSVSTLKIQRTERGDSAVYLCASSLVSAGHFNEQFFGPGTRLTVL.

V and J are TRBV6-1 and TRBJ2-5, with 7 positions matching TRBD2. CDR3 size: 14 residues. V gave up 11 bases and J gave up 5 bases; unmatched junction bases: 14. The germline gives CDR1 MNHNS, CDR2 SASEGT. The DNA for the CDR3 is TGTGCCCTTCAAAGGGACTACCTTAGGGAGACCCAGTACTTC. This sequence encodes CALQRDYLRETQYF.

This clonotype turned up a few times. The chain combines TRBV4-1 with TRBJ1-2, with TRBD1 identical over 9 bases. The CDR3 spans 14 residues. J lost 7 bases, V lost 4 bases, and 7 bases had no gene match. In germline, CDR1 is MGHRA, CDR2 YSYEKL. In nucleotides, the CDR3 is TGCGCCAGCAGCCGATTACAGGGGGCGGGTGGCTACACCTTC. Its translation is CASSRLQGAGGYTF.

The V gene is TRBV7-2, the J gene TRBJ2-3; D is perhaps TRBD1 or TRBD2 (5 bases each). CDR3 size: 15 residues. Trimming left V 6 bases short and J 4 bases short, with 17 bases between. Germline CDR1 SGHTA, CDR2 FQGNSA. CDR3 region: CASSSSGALADTQYF. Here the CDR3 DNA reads TGTGCCAGCAGTTCATCCGGGGCGTTGGCAGATACGCAGTATTTT.

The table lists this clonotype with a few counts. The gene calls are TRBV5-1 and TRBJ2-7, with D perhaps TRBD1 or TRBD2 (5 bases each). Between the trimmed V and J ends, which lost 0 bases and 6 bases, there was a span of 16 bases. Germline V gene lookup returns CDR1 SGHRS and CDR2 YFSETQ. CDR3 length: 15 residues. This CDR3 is CASSLGVGRASEQYF. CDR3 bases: TGCGCCAGCAGCTTGGGTGTGGGACGGGCCTCCGAGCAGTACTTC.

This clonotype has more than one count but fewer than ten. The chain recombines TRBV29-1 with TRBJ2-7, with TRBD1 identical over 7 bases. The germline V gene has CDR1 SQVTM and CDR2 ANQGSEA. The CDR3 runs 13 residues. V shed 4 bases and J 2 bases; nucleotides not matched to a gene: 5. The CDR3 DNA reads TGCAGCGTTGGTGACAGGGTTACCTACGAGCAGTACTTC. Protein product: CSVGDRVTYEQYF.

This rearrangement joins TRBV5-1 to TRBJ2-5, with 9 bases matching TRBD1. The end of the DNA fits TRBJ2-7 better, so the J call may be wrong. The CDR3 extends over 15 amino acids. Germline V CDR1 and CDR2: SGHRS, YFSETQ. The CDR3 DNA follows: TGCGCCAGCAGCCTCGGGACAGGGAGCAGGGCCGAGCAGTACTTC. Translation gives CASSLGTGSRAEQYF.

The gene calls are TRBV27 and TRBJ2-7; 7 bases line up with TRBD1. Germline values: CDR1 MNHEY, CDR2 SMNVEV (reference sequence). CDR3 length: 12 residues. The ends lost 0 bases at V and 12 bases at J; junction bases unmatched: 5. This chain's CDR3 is CASSLSGGRMYF. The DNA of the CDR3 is TGTGCCAGCAGTTTATCAGGGGGCCGGATGTACTTC.

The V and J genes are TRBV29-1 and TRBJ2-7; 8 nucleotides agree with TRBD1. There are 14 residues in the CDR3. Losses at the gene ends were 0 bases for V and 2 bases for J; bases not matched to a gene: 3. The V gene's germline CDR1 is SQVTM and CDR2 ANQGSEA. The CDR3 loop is CSVEDNRGTYEQYF. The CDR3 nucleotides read TGCAGCGTTGAAGATAACAGGGGGACCTACGAGCAGTACTTC.

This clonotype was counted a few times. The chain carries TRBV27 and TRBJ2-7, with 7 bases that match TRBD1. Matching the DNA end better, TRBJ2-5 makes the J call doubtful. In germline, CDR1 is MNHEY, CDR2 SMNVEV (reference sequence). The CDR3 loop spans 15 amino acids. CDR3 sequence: CASSFMTGRQETQYF. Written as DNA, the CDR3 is TGTGCCAGCAGTTTCATGACAGGGCGCCAAGAGACCCAGTACTTC.

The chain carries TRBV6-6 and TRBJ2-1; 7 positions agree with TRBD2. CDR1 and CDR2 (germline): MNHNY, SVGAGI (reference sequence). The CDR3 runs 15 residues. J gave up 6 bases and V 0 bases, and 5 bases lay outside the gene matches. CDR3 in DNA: TGTGCCAGCAGTTACTCGGGAGGGCCGGGCAATGAGCAGTTCTTC. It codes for CASSYSGGPGNEQFF.